The T cell receptor (beta chain) under discussion was sequenced for a study of control samples from healthy donors and cancer patients. Trimming removed 2 bases from V and 3 bases from J, with 14 bases in between. Germline-derived CDR1 and CDR2 are SGHDT and YYEEEE. The CDR3 covers 15 residues. TCRdb keeps only in-frame clones here, not all; method: immunoSEQ multiplex PCR. The sample has about 410,000 clones; around 90% are singletons. Sequencing was done on a sample of PBMCs. The rearrangement links TRBV5-6 to TRBJ2-5; TRBD2 is a possible D gene (5 bases). The source is a man aged 35 to 55 with head and neck cancer. The CDR3 sequence: CASSFPGVAKETQYF. In DNA form, the CDR3 reads TGTGCCAGCAGCTTCCCCGGGGTAGCGAAAGAGACCCAGTACTTC.